This is a list of T cell receptor beta chains from one sample in a study of tumor-infiltrating lymphocytes in glioblastoma multiforme. TCRdb re-derived calls from the multiplex PCR reads in MiXCR, one entry per CDR3 protein. Here the sample spans some 10,000 distinct CDR3 sequences, less than 75% being singletons. The sequencing sample was made of brain tumor tissue. These receptors originate from a male donor with glioblastoma. CDR3s include the opening cysteine and the closing phenylalanine or tryptophan. The D gene is left open where the match is weak. Size is omitted from some rows. Given values are once, few, many or a class for expanded clones.

V gene	J gene	CDR3 length	clone size	D gene	CDR3 protein	CDR3 DNA
TRBV30	TRBJ2-7	12	NA	NA	CAWGVSRNKQYF	TGTGCCTGGGGTGTTTCGAGGAACAAGCAGTACTTC
TRBV30	TRBJ2-7	15	NA	NA	CAWSHGNQSSHEQYF	TGTGCCTGGAGTCATGGCAACCAGAGCTCCCACGAGCAGTACTTC
TRBV11-1	TRBJ2-2	16	NA	NA	CASRGFQAPNTGELFF	TGTGCCAGCAGAGGTTTTCAGGCGCCGAACACCGGGGAGCTGTTTTTT
TRBV12-3/TRBV12-4	TRBJ1-1	15	NA	NA	CASSSPEGRLTEAFF	TGTGCCAGCAGTTCTCCAGAGGGGAGGCTAACTGAAGCTTTCTTT
TRBV11-2	TRBJ2-5	15	few	TRBD2	CASSFSGTSKGAQYF	TGTGCCAGCAGCTTTAGCGGGACCAGCAAAGGAGCCCAGTACTTC
TRBV20-1	TRBJ2-5	16	few	TRBD1	CSAKDEQGVFKETQYF	TGCAGTGCTAAGGATGAGCAGGGGGTGTTTAAAGAGACCCAGTACTTC
TRBV18	TRBJ2-7	12	few	NA	CASSPSLYEQYF	TGTGCCAGCTCACCATCCCTCTACGAGCAGTACTTC
TRBV12-3/TRBV12-4	TRBJ1-3	10	NA	NA	CASSIRGVIF	TGTGCCAGCAGTATCCGGGGAGTCATTTTT
TRBV10-2	TRBJ2-1	15	NA	TRBD2	CASNLSGSTYNEQLF	TGCGCCAGCAATCTTAGCGGGAGTACCTACAATGAGCAGCTATTC
TRBV10-3	TRBJ1-6	13	NA	NA	CAIRQRDNSPLHF	TGTGCCATCCGGCAGCGAGATAATTCACCCCTCCACTTT
TRBV6-1	TRBJ2-7	15	NA	TRBD2	CASSENGGAADEQYF	TGTGCCAGCAGTGAAAACGGGGGGGCCGCAGACGAGCAGTACTTC
TRBV29-1	TRBJ2-5	13	NA	NA	CNVDIPGRETQYF	TGCAACGTTGACATACCGGGCAGGGAGACCCAGTACTTC
TRBV4-1	TRBJ2-1	15	NA	NA	CASSPRGRGFNAQLF	TGCGCCAGCAGCCCGAGGGGTCGGGGATTCAATGCGCAGTTATTC
TRBV6-1	TRBJ2-7	15	NA	NA	CASFPDGGYSYEQYF	TGTGCCAGCTTCCCAGATGGGGGGTACTCCTATGAGCAGTACTTC
TRBV11-2	TRBJ2-5	14	few	NA	CASSLLAEQETQYF	TGTGCCAGCAGCCTCTTAGCGGAACAAGAGACCCAGTACTTC
TRBV11-2	TRBJ2-7	14	NA	NA	CASSLVQGTYEQYF	TGTGCCAGCAGCTTAGTCCAGGGAACGTACGAGCAGTACTTC
TRBV11-3	TRBJ2-2	15	NA	NA	CASSCAPARSGELFF	TGTGCCAGCAGCTGTGCCCCGGCCCGATCCGGGGAGCTGTTTTTT
TRBV11-2	TRBJ2-2	14	NA	NA	CASSFWTVTGELFF	TGTGCCAGCAGCTTTTGGACTGTAACCGGGGAGCTGTTTTTT
TRBV6-2/TRBV6-3	TRBJ2-7	16	NA	TRBD2	CASSYSSSGSSYEQYF	TGCGCCAGCAGTTACTCGTCTAGCGGGAGCTCCTACGAGCAGTACTTC
TRBV12-3/TRBV12-4	TRBJ2-7	15	few	NA	CASSLYGTSTLDQYF	TGTGCCAGCAGTTTATATGGCACTAGCACTTTGGATCAGTACTTC
TRBV12-3/TRBV12-4	TRBJ1-1	13	NA	NA	CASREFGNTEAFF	TGTGCCAGCAGGGAATTCGGGAACACTGAAGCTTTCTTT
TRBV29-1	TRBJ1-3	15	few	TRBD1	CSAKTGRYAGNTIHF	TGCAGCGCTAAGACAGGGCGGTACGCTGGAAACACCATACATTTT
TRBV6-5	TRBJ2-7	15	many	NA	CASSYSLQQAHELYF	TGTGCCAGCAGTTACTCCCTACAGCAGGCCCACGAGCTGTACTTC
TRBV10-3	TRBJ1-4	13	NA	TRBD1	CAISQGDRGKMFF	TGCGCCATCAGTCAGGGGGATAGGGGAAAAATGTTTTTT
TRBV20-1	TRBJ2-4	19	NA	TRBD1	CCARDPDRGIRKVKNIQYF	TGCTGTGCTAGAGACCCGGACAGGGGGATTCGGAAAGTCAAAAACATTCAGTACTTT
TRBV6-1	TRBJ2-3	14	NA	NA	CASWEASSTDTQYF	TGTGCCAGCTGGGAAGCCTCTAGCACAGATACGCAGTATTTT
TRBV20-1	TRBJ2-1	14	NA	TRBD2	CSALKRDRGNEQFF	TGCAGTGCACTTAAGCGGGATAGGGGCAATGAGCAGTTCTTC
TRBV20-1	TRBJ2-6	14	NA	NA	CSARQDSGANVLTF	TGCAGTGCAAGACAGGACTCTGGGGCCAACGTCCTGACTTTC
TRBV6-5	TRBJ2-1	15	NA	TRBD2	CASSPLAGQYNEQFF	TGTGCCAGCAGTCCTCTAGCGGGTCAATACAATGAGCAGTTCTTC
TRBV5-8	TRBJ2-5	15	once	NA	CASSGGPGRQETQCF	TGTGCCAGCAGCGGGGGACCCGGACGTCAAGAGACCCAGTGCTTC
TRBV20-1	TRBJ2-1	15	NA	TRBD2	CNASGLDSRFNEQFF	TGCAATGCTAGCGGACTAGATTCCCGCTTTAATGAGCAGTTCTTC
TRBV20-1	TRBJ2-4	19	NA	TRBD1	CSARDPDRGFRKAQIIQYF	TGCAGTGCTAGAGACCCGGACAGGGGGTTTCGGAAAGCCCAAATCATTCAGTACTTC
TRBV2	TRBJ1-4	15	few	TRBD1	CASSPGTATNEKLFF	TGTGCCAGCAGCCCCGGGACAGCAACTAATGAAAAACTGTTTTTT
TRBV29-1	TRBJ2-2	11	NA	NA	CSVEEGGELFF	TGCAGCGTTGAAGAAGGCGGGGAGCTGTTTTTT
TRBV11-1	TRBJ2-7	15	NA	NA	CASSRDPVGAYEQYF	TGTGCCAGCAGCCGGGACCCCGTCGGAGCCTACGAGCAGTACTTC
TRBV3-1	TRBJ2-7	15	NA	NA	CASSPGQGLSYEQCF	TGTGCCAGCAGCCCCGGACAAGGCCTCTCCTACGAGCAGTGCTTC
TRBV20-1	TRBJ2-7	15	NA	NA	CSAIPTAVVGYELYF	TGCAGTGCTATACCTACAGCAGTAGTGGGGTACGAGCTGTACTTC
TRBV20-1	TRBJ1-1	15	NA	NA	CSASRTEWGYTEAFF	TGCAGTGCTAGCCGAACCGAGTGGGGATACACTGAAGCTTTCTTT
TRBV29-1	TRBJ2-3	13	NA	TRBD2	CSVLAGDSDTQYF	TGCAGCGTTCTAGCGGGAGACTCGGATACGCAGTATTTT
TRBV11-2	TRBJ2-1	12	once	NA	CASRGEQNEQFF	TGTGCCAGCAGGGGGGAGCAAAATGAGCAGTTCTTC
TRBV11-1	TRBJ2-3	15	NA	NA	CASSRGTPGTDTQYF	TGTGCCAGCAGCCGGGGGACCCCGGGGACAGATACGCAGTATTTT
TRBV20-1	TRBJ2-3	16	medium-sized	TRBD2	CSASPISGSRTDTQYF	TGCAGTGCTAGTCCGATTAGCGGGAGCCGCACAGATACGCAGTATTTT
TRBV5-1	TRBJ2-3	16	NA	NA	CASSSLGIGGTDTQYF	TGCGCTAGCAGCTCCCTAGGTATTGGAGGCACAGATACGCAGTATTTT
TRBV12-3/TRBV12-4	TRBJ2-3	12	NA	NA	CASSSATDEQYF	TGTGCCAGCAGTTCGGCGACAGATGAGCAGTATTTT
TRBV5-1	TRBJ2-1	18	many	TRBD2	CASSLVPLGLAGENEQFF	TGCGCCAGCAGCTTGGTCCCCCTCGGACTAGCGGGAGAGAATGAGCAGTTCTTC
TRBV29-1	TRBJ1-1	14	NA	NA	CSVGIGQRNTEAFF	TGCAGCGTTGGAATTGGACAGAGAAACACTGAAGCTTTCTTT
TRBV5-6	TRBJ2-7	13	NA	NA	CTSSLTSLNEQYF	TGTACCAGCAGCTTGACTAGTCTCAACGAGCAGTACTTC